This T cell receptor beta chain was documented in a study of OX40 agonist ivuxolimab in advanced cancers. Produced via immunoSEQ multiplex PCR; TCRdb's table is partial and in-frame only. This repertoire shows tens of thousands of clones, about 93% found once; its top ten account for about 25%. Germline V CDR1 and CDR2: MDHEN, SYDVKM. V was cut by 6 bases and J by 5 bases, with 14 bases left in between. The CDR3 runs 14 residues. Excluded were patients having autoimmune disease history or systemic immunosuppression. This TCR was recovered from an adult with an advanced solid tumor such as melanoma, head and neck, liver or kidney cancer. The material was CD4+ or CD8+ T cells sorted from blood, obtained in a trial of the OX40 agonist ivuxolimab. The chain carries TRBV28 and TRBJ1-5; tentatively, D is TRBD1 (5 bases). The CDR3 coding sequence is TGTGCCAGCAGCTGGGGACTCCAGGATCAGCCCCAGCATTTT. Translated, it gives CASSWGLQDQPQHF.